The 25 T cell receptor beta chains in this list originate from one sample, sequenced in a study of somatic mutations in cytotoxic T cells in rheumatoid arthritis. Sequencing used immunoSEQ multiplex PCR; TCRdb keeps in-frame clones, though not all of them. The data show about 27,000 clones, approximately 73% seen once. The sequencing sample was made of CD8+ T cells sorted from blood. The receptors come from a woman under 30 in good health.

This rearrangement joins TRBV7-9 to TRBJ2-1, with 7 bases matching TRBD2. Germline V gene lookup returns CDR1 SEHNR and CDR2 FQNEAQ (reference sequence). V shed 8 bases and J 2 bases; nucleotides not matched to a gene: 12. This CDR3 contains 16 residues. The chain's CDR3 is CASARGVGRTYNEQFF. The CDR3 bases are TGTGCCAGCGCGAGAGGGGTCGGGAGGACCTACAATGAGCAGTTCTTC.

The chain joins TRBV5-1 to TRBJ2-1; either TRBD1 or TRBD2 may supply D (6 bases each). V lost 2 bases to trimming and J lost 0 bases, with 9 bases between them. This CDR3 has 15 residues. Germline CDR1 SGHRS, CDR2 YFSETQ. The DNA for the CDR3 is TGCGCCAGCAGCTTACAGGGAGGCTCCTACAATGAGCAGTTCTTC. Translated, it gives CASSLQGGSYNEQFF.

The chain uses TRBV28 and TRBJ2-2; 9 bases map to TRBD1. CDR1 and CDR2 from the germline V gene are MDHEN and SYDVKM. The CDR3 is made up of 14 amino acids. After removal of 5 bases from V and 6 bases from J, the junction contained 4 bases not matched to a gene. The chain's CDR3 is CASSIQGAAGELFF. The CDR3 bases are TGTGCCAGCAGTATACAGGGGGCTGCCGGGGAGCTGTTTTTT.

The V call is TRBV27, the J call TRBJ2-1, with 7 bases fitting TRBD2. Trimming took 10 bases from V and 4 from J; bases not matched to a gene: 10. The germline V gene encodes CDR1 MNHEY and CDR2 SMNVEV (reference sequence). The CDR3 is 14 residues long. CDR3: CATGFLGGYNEQFF. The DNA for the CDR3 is TGTGCCACGGGTTTCCTCGGGGGGTACAATGAGCAGTTCTTC.

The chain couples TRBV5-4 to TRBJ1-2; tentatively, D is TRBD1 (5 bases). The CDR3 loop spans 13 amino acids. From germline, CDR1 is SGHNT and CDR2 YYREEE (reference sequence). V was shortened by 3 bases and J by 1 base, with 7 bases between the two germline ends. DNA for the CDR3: TGTGCCAGCAGCTCGGGGGGTAACTATGGCTACACCTTC. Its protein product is CASSSGGNYGYTF. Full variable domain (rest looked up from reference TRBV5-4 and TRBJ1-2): ETGVTQSPTHLIKTRGQQVTLRCSSQSGHNTVSWYQQALGQGPQFIFQYYREEENGRGNFPPRFSGLQFPNYSSELNVNALELDDSALYLCASSSGGNYGYTFGSGTRLTVV.

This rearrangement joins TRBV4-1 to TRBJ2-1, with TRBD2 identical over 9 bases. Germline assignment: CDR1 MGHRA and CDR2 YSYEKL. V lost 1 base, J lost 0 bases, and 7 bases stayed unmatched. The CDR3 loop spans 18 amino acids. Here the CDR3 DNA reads TGCGCCAGCAGCCAAGTAGTTGCGGGAGGGAGCTCCTACAATGAGCAGTTCTTC. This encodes CASSQVVAGGSSYNEQFF.

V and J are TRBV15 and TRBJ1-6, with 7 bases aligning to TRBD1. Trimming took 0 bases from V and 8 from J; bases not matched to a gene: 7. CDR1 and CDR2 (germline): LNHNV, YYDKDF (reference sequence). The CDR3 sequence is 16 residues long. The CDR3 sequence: CATSRDPDRADSPLHF. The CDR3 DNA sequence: TGTGCCACCAGCAGAGATCCTGACAGGGCTGATTCACCCCTCCACTTT.

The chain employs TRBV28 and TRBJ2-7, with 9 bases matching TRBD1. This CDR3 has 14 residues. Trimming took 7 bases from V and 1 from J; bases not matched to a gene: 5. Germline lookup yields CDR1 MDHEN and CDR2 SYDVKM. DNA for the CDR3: TGTGCCAGCAAGCCGGGACAGGGATCCTACGAGCAGTACTTC. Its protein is CASKPGQGSYEQYF.

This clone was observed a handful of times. As DNA, the CDR3 is TGTGCCACCAGCAGAGGCGACAATGAGCAGTTCTTC. Amino acid sequence: CATSRGDNEQFF. The chain has TRBV15 and TRBJ2-1; D remains unclear. The CDR3 runs to 12 residues. CDR1 LNHNV and CDR2 YYDKDF come from the germline V gene (reference sequence). With 1 base removed from V and 5 bases from J, the gap between germline ends came to 3 bases.

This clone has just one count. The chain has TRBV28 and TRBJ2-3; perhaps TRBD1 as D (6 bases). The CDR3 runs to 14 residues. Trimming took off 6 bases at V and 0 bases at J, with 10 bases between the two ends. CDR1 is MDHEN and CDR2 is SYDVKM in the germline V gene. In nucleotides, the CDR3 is TGTGCCAGCAGGTCGACAGGAAGCACAGATACGCAGTATTTT. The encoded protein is CASRSTGSTDTQYF.

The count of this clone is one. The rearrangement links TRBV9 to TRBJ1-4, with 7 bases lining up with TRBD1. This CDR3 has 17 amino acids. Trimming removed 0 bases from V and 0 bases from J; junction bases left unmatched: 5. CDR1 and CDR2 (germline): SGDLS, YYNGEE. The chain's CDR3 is CASSVGEGAATNEKLFF. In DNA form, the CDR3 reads TGTGCCAGCAGCGTAGGGGAGGGGGCGGCAACTAATGAAAAACTGTTTTTT.

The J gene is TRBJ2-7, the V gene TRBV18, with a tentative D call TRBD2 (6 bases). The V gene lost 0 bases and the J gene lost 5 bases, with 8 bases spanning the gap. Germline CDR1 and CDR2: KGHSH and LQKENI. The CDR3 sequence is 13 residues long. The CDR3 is CASSPPRLDEQYF. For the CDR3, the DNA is TGTGCCAGCTCACCACCACGACTAGACGAGCAGTACTTC.

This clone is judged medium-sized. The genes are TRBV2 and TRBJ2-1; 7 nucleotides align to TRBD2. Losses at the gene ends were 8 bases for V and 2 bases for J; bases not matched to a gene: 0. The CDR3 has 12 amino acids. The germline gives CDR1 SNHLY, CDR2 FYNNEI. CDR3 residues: CASGRAYNEQFF. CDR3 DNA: TGTGCCAGCGGGAGGGCCTACAATGAGCAGTTCTTC.

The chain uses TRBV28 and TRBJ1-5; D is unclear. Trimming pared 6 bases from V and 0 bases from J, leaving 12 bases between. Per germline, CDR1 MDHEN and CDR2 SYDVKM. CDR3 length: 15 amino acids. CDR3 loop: CASSARYGSNQPQHF. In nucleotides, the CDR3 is TGTGCCAGCAGCGCACGATACGGTAGCAATCAGCCCCAGCATTTT. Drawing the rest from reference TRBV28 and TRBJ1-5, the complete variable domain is DVKVTQSSRYLVKRTGEKVFLECVQDMDHENMFWYRQDPGLGLRLIYFSYDVKMKEKGDIPEGYSVSREKKERFSLILESASTNQTSMYLCASSARYGSNQPQHFGDGTRLSIL.

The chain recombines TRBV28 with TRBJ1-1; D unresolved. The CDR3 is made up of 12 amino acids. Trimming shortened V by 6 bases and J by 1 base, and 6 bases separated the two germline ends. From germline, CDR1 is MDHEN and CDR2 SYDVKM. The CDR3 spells CASSAGNTEAFF. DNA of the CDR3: TGTGCCAGCAGCGCCGGGAACACTGAAGCTTTCTTT.

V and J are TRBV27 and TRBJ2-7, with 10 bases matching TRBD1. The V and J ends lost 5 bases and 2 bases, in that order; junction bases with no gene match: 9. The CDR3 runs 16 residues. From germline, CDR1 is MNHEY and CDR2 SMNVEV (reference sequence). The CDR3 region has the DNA TGTGCCAGCAGTCCAACCGGGACAGGGGTCCCCTACGAGCAGTACTTC. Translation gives CASSPTGTGVPYEQYF.

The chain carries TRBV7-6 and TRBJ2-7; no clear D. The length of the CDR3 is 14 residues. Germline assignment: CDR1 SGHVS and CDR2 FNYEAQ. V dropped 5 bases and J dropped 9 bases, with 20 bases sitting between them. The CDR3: CASSPRGSVVGQYV. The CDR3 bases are TGTGCCAGCAGCCCCCGCGGCAGCGTTGTCGGGCAGTACGTC.

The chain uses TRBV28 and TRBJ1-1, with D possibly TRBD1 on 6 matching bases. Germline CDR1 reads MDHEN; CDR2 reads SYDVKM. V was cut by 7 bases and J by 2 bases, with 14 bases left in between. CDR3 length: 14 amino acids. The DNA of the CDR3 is TGTGCCAGCAATACCGGGACAACCAACACTGAAGCTTTCTTT. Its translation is CASNTGTTNTEAFF.

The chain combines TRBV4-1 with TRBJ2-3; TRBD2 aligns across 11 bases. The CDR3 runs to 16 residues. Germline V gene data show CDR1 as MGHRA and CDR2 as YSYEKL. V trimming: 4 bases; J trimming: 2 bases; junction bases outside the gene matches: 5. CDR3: CASSPPGLADTDTQYF. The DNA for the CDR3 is TGCGCCAGCAGCCCACCGGGACTAGCGGACACAGATACGCAGTATTTT.

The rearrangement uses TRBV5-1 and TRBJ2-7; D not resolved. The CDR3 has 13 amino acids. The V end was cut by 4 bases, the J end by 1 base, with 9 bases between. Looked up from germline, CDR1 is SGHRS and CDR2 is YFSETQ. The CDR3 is CASSPPISYEQYF. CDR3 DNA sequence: TGCGCCAGCAGCCCTCCGATATCCTACGAGCAGTACTTC.

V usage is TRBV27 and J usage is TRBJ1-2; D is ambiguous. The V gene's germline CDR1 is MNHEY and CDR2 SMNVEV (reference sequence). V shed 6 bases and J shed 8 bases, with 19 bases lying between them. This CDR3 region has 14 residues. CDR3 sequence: CASRPDLEVSGYTF. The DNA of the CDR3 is TGTGCCAGCAGGCCGGACTTGGAGGTGAGCGGCTACACCTTC.

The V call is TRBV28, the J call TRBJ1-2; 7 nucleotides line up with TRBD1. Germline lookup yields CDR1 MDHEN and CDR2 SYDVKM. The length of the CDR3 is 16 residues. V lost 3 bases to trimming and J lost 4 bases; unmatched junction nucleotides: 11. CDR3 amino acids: CASSFPNPGGTYGYTF. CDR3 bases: TGTGCCAGCAGTTTTCCAAATCCAGGGGGGACCTATGGCTACACCTTC.

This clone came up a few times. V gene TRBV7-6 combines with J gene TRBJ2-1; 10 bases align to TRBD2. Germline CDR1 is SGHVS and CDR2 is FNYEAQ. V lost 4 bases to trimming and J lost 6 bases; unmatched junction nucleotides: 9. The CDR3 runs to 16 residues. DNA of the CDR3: TGTGCCAGCAGCTCCAATAGCGGGAGGTTTGTCAATGAGCAGTTCTTC. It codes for CASSSNSGRFVNEQFF.

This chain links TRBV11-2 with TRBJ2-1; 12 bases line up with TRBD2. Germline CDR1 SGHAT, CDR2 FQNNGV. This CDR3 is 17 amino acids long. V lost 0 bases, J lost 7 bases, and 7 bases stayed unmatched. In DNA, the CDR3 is TGTGCCAGCAGCTTAGATCGGAGACTAGCGGGAGCTAATGAGCAGTTCTTC. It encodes CASSLDRRLAGANEQFF.

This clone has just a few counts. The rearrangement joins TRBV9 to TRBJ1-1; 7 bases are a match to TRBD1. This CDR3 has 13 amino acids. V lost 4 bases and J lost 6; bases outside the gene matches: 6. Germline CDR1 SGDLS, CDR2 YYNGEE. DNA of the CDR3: TGTGCCAGCAGCTCGGGACAGCCCGCTGAAGCTTTCTTT. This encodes CASSSGQPAEAFF.